This record looks at one TCR beta chain sequence and its context. The antigen this receptor binds is unknown. No base quality information exists; no much larger clone differs at one position. This sample is part of a study of shared clonotypes between healthy human individuals (TCRdb year 2020). Concerning the study at large: A couple of women and a few men aged 18 to 49 years were included in the cohort. The study deeply sequenced blood TCR repertoires of five healthy adults to estimate repertoire size and the extent of clonotype sharing between individuals. Between about 0.8 and 9.5 billion PBMCs per donor were obtained by leukapheresis. To increase sequencing depth and limit assay-specific biases, different laboratories used diverse techniques to prepare libraries and sequence TCR repertoires. For each donor, three plates each were used for CD4 naive and CD4 memory, two plates were used for CD8 naive, and one plate was used for CD8 memory.

CD8 naive samples consisted of CD45RO-negative cells that were positively selected for CCR7, yielding a CD45RA+CCR7+ population without TemRA cells. Donors were healthy HIV-negative adults with no recently reported acute infections or vaccinations. Only Caucasian adults living in Nashville, Tennessee, USA were represented among the donors. Blood was collected by leukapheresis, and PBMCs were isolated by Ficoll-Histopaque density gradient centrifugation and then cryopreserved in liquid nitrogen vapor phase. Purity and quantity of every magnetically sorted T cell population were checked by analytical flow cytometry. Genomic DNA was isolated from each sorted fraction and quantified by UV absorbance on a Nanodrop 2000c. Study-level results and caveats: Compared with non-shared clonotypes, the clonotypes found in all four sorted-subset donors had higher generation probabilities. Rarefaction of sorted-subset datasets indicated incomplete sequencing despite the large sequencing depth. The genetic and exposure-history diversity represented was limited by the small number of donors. Naive subsets generally had larger estimated clonotype richness than memory subsets. Pairwise subsampling indicated that sequencing depth was expected to affect the degree of clonotype sharing among donors. Sampling was restricted to blood, and TCR repertoires in tissues likely differ from the TCR repertoires found in blood. Roughly 5% of naive CD4, approximately 3.7% of naive CD8, approximately 2% of memory CD4, and 0.35% to 0.5% of memory CD8 clonotypes were shared across four donors.

TCR CDR3 regions were amplified from genomic DNA by multiplex PCR using the deep immunoSEQ assay. For each cell subset, the extracted genomic DNA was distributed evenly across all wells of several immunoSEQ 96-well plates, and each plate served as one replicate. For sorted subsets, around 200 ng genomic DNA, equal to about 30,000 T cell genomes, was loaded into each replicate PCR. Purified libraries were measured with a Qubit 3.0 fluorometer, size-checked on a Bioanalyzer 2100, and measured again with the KAPA Library Quantification kit. Every immunoSEQ 96-well plate was sequenced on a dedicated single-read 150-cycle Illumina NextSeq 550 flow cell. The source study handled its data this way. Because the immunoSEQ output included only junctional sequences and no quality scores, the filtering could not be the same as the filtering used for full-length reads. Sequences were annotated with PyIR, a Python wrapper for IgBLAST v1.9, using IMGT germline references to assign V/J genes and CDR3. Reads with weak V/J assignments (E-value above 1e-6), missing CDR3, stop codons, out-of-frame junctions, or ambiguous translated residues were removed. A V3J clonotype was defined by an identical inferred V gene, J gene, and CDR3 amino acid sequence. Percentage overlap between repertoires was computed as shared unique clonotypes divided by the size of the smaller repertoire. Three approaches were used to assess repertoire richness: RTK rarefaction, the Chao1 estimator, and Recon v2.1 estimates of unobserved clonotypes. OLGA was used to compute generation probabilities for all TCRbeta clonotypes that the gDNA method yielded from several donors. In TCRdb, the immuneACCESS table is reduced to in-frame sequences with V and J assigned. These tables do not hold every clone; where another copy was compared, an unresolved V gene accounts for under half, and the others remain unexplained. D and trimming were read from the DNA, whereas the V and J calls and clone size are those reported in that table. The sample contains some 1,900,000 clones, around 96% of them found a single time. The ten largest clones represent 1% to 1.5% of the sample.

The TCR was taken from a man aged 18 to 30 in good health. The material sequenced was naive CD8+ T cells sorted from blood. The sample's cell subset or site, from its label and the paper: CD45RA+CCR7+.

The nucleotide sequence is TGTGCCAGCAGCGCCACAGTATCTGGAAACACCATATATTTT. It encodes CASSATVSGNTIYF. This sequence uses TRBV7-6 and TRBJ1-3, with the D gene call left open. There are 14 amino acids in the CDR3, from cysteine to phenylalanine inclusive. The entry retains the CDR3 DNA only, 42 bases that are in frame from base 1. CDR1 and CDR2 were assigned from the germline V gene as SGHVS and FNYEAQ. V gives up 5 bases and J gives up 1 base, and the segment between their germline ends measures 9 bases. The CDR3, completed at both ends by the reference TRBV7-6 and TRBJ1-3 genes, gives the full variable domain GAGVSQSPRYKVTKRGQDVALRCDPISGHVSLYWYRQALGQGPEFLTYFNYEAQQDKSGLPNDRFSAERPEGSISTLTIQRTEQRDSAMYRCASSATVSGNTIYFGEGSWLTVV.